The entry below gives a single T cell receptor (beta chain) sequence along with its context. Assay used: immunoSEQ multiplex PCR; TCRdb lists only in-frame clones, some missing. The sample carries about 150,000 clones, roughly 94% recorded once. This record comes from a study of control samples from healthy donors and cancer patients. This sequence was found in a man aged 35-49 years in good health. Input material: blood.

DNA for the CDR3: TGCGCCAGCAGCCCCCTACCGGGACAGGGTTACGGCTACACCTTC. It codes for CASSPLPGQGYGYTF. V and J are TRBV5-1 and TRBJ1-2; 9 nucleotides agree with TRBD1. Germline assignment: CDR1 SGHRS and CDR2 YFSETQ. The V segment lost 4 bases and the J segment 8 bases; nucleotides outside the gene matches: 12. The CDR3 has 15 residues.